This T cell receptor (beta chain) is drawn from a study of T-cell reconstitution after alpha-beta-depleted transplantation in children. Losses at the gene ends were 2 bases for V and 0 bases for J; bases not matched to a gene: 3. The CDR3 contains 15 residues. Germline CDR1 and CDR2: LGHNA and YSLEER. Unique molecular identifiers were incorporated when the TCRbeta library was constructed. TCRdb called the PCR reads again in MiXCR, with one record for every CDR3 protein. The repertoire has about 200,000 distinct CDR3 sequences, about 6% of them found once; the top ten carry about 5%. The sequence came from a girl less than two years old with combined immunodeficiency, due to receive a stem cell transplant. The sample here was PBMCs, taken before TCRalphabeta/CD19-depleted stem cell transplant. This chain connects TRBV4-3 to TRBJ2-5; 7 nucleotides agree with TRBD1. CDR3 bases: TGCGCCAGCAGCCAAATACAGGGGTACCAAGAGACCCAGTACTTC. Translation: CASSQIQGYQETQYF.